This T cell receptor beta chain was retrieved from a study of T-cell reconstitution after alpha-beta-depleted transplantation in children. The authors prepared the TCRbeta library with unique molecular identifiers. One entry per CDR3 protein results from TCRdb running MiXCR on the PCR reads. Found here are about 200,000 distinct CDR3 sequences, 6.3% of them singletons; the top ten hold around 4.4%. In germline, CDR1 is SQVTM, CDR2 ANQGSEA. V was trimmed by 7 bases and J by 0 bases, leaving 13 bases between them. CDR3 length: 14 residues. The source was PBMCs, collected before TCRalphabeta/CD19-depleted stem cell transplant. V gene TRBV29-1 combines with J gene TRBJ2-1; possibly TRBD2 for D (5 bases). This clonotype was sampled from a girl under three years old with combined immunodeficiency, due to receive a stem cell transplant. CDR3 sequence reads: CSGTRGNSYNEQFF. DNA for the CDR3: TGCAGCGGCACACGAGGGAACTCCTACAATGAGCAGTTCTTC.